The text below deals with one T cell receptor (beta chain). The sample is drawn from a study of blood T cell repertoires in COVID-19. Study-level information: PBMCs, B-cell-depleted T cells, or T cells provided the cDNA or gDNA that made up the material.

TCRdb's table, derived via immunoSEQ multiplex PCR, lists solely in-frame clones and lacks some. Of 89,000 or so clones in the sample, 70% to 90% were seen once. Germline V gene data show CDR1 as SGHDT and CDR2 as YYEEEE. The CDR3 is made up of 12 amino acids. V was clipped by 0 bases and J by 12 bases, with 12 bases between them. The gene calls are TRBV5-6 and TRBJ2-5; no reliable D call. The sequence came from a human donor in a cohort sampled during active COVID-19. Sequenced material: peripheral blood. The CDR3 DNA is TGTGCCAGCAGCTTGGCCACCGGAGTGAAGTACTTC. Translating gives CASSLATGVKYF.